The 18 T cell receptor beta chains reported below all come from one sample, sequenced in a study of long-term antiretroviral therapy in people with HIV (dated by TCRdb to 2022 to 2024). The immunoSEQ hsTCRB v3.0 assay was used at survey level resolution to sequence the TRB variable region. In TCRdb, the immuneACCESS table is reduced to in-frame sequences with V and J assigned. These tables do not hold every clone; where another copy was compared, an unresolved V gene accounts for under half, and the others remain unexplained. This sample is represented by 30,000 to 35,000 clones; 94% of them were singletons. The top ten clonotypes cover approximately 3.7% of the sample. The sample in question was unsorted PBMCs, obtained just over 5 years after starting antiretroviral therapy. Source of these receptors: a woman in her 50s with HIV.

This clone was seen more than once but under ten times. This sequence joins TRBV5-6 and TRBJ2-4; D perhaps matches TRBD2 (6 bases). Germline V lookup: CDR1 SGHDT, CDR2 YYEEEE. The V and J ends lost 4 bases and 9 bases respectively, with 14 bases between them. This CDR3 comprises 13 residues. The CDR3 loop is CASSSWRVGIQYF. The CDR3 DNA reads as TGTGCCAGCAGCAGCTGGAGGGTTGGCATTCAGTACTTC. Combining the CDR3 with reference TRBV5-6 and TRBJ2-4 gives the whole variable domain DAGVTQSPTHLIKTRGQQVTLRCSPKSGHDTVSWYQQALGQGPQFIFQYYEEEERQRGNFPDRFSGHQFPNYSSELNVNALLLGDSALYLCASSSWRVGIQYFGAGTRLSVL.

The chain employs TRBV11-1 and TRBJ2-3; 9 bases line up with TRBD2. Germline lookup yields CDR1 SGHAT and CDR2 FQDESV (reference sequence). V was pared by 5 bases and J by 6 bases, with 6 bases of the junction left unmatched. The CDR3 sequence is 14 residues long. The CDR3 region is CASSLGLAADTQYF. Written as DNA, the CDR3 is TGTGCCAGCAGCCTGGGACTAGCTGCCGATACGCAGTATTTT.

This chain uses TRBV7-6 with TRBJ2-2; D unclear. The germline CDR1 and CDR2 sequences are SGHVS and FNYEAQ. The CDR3 is 14 amino acids. The ends were cut back, 3 bases at V and 4 bases at J, with 9 bases in the middle. The CDR3 DNA follows: TGTGCCAGCAGCTTTTATGACGGCACCGGGGAGCTGTTTTTT. Amino acids: CASSFYDGTGELFF.

The chain couples TRBV19 to TRBJ2-1; D may be TRBD2 (6 bases). Germline V gene data show CDR1 as LNHDA and CDR2 as SQIVND (reference sequence). V was cut by 5 bases and J by 5 bases, with 10 bases left in between. The CDR3 totals 13 residues. CDR3 sequence: CASSPGRNNEQFF. The CDR3 DNA is TGTGCCAGTAGTCCAGGGAGGAACAATGAGCAGTTCTTC.

This chain connects TRBV19 to TRBJ1-1; D not certain. Germline V gene lookup returns CDR1 LNHDA and CDR2 SQIVND (reference sequence). V was cut by 3 bases and J by 5 bases, with 13 bases left in between. The CDR3 spans 14 residues. DNA of the CDR3: TGTGCCAGTAGTATCGGGGTTGATGGGACTGAAGCTTTCTTT. It codes for CASSIGVDGTEAFF.

The CDR3 region has the DNA TGCAGCGTTGCGGGACAGGGCTCTCAGAACACTGAAGCTTTCTTT. It encodes CSVAGQGSQNTEAFF. The chain is built from TRBV29-1 and TRBJ1-1; 9 bases map to TRBD1. J gave up 1 base and V 4 bases, and 7 bases lay outside the gene matches. Germline assignment: CDR1 SQVTM and CDR2 ANQGSEA. The CDR3 runs to 15 residues.

V usage is TRBV11-2 and J usage is TRBJ2-2; 10 bases fit TRBD1. V gave up 6 bases and J gave up 5 bases; unmatched junction bases: 9. The CDR3 is 16 residues long. Germline assignment: CDR1 SGHAT and CDR2 FQNNGV. The CDR3 DNA sequence: TGTGCCAGCAGGCAACCGGGACAGGGGTTAACCGGGGAGCTGTTTTTT. This sequence encodes CASRQPGQGLTGELFF. Together with reference TRBV11-2 and TRBJ2-2, the CDR3 gives the full variable domain: EAGVAQSPRYKIIEKRQSVAFWCNPISGHATLYWYQQILGQGPKLLIQFQNNGVVDDSQLPKDRFSAERLKGVDSTLKIQPAKLEDSAVYLCASRQPGQGLTGELFFGEGSRLTVL.

This clone was seen just once. The chain carries TRBV6-1 and TRBJ1-1; the match to TRBD1 covers 7 bases. This CDR3 has 14 amino acids. CDR1 MNHNS and CDR2 SASEGT come from the germline V gene. V shed 1 base and J 6 bases; nucleotides not matched to a gene: 5. The CDR3 nucleotides are TGTGCCAGCAGTGAAGAAGGGGGCAGCGCTGAAGCTTTCTTT. Translated, it gives CASSEEGGSAEAFF.

V usage is TRBV4-2 and J usage is TRBJ1-2; the D gene is possibly TRBD1 (6 bases). This CDR3 spans 16 amino acids. The germline gives CDR1 LGHNA, CDR2 YNFKEQ. With 3 bases removed from V and 0 bases from J, the gap between germline ends came to 14 bases. The CDR3 DNA reads TGTGCCAGCAGCCAGAGCTGGGGGACATCTAACTATGGCTACACCTTC. It codes for CASSQSWGTSNYGYTF.

This clone has only a few counts. A junction boundary mismatches the germline segment, possibly from a read error. The rearrangement uses TRBV6-1 and TRBJ2-2; 9 bases match TRBD1. The CDR3 has 16 amino acids. The germline gives CDR1 MNHNS, CDR2 SASEGT. CDR3 in amino acids: CASSEDRGLGTGELFF. The CDR3 DNA sequence: TGTGCCAGCAGCGAAGACAGGGGGTTGGGCACCGGGGAGCTGTTTTTT.

This rearrangement joins TRBV5-4 to TRBJ1-2, with D unresolved. The ends were cut back, 6 bases at V and 1 base at J, with 19 bases in the middle. CDR1 and CDR2 from the germline V gene are SGHNT and YYREEE (reference sequence). CDR3 length: 16 residues. The CDR3 DNA reads TGTGCCAGCACCTCGAGACGGACGGATTTTAACTATGGCTACACCTTC. It translates to CASTSRRTDFNYGYTF.

The chain couples TRBV4-3 to TRBJ2-3; D unresolved. The CDR3 is 14 amino acids. V gave up 0 bases and J gave up 4 bases, with 8 bases separating them. Germline assignment: CDR1 LGHNA and CDR2 YSLEER. CDR3 DNA: TGCGCCAGCAGCCAAGACGCACTCGCAGATACGCAGTATTTT. It specifies CASSQDALADTQYF.

This clone has only a few counts. The chain recombines TRBV19 with TRBJ2-7, with D tentatively TRBD1 or TRBD2 (5 bases each). Germline CDR1 is LNHDA and CDR2 is SQIVND (reference sequence). Trimming pared 4 bases from V and 7 bases from J, leaving 14 bases between. The CDR3 runs 13 residues. CDR3 sequence: CASSNRDGLEQYF. The CDR3 bases are TGTGCCAGTAGTAACCGGGACGGCTTGGAGCAGTACTTC. The variable domain in full, completed from reference TRBV19 and TRBJ2-7, reads DGGITQSPKYLFRKEGQNVTLSCEQNLNHDAMYWYRQDPGQGLRLIYYSQIVNDFQKGDIAEGYSVSREKKESFPLTVTSAQKNPTAFYLCASSNRDGLEQYFGPGTRLTVT.

This clone appeared a single time. The V call is TRBV19, the J call TRBJ1-3; D unclear. CDR1 and CDR2 from the germline V gene are LNHDA and SQIVND (reference sequence). This CDR3 contains 14 residues. Trimming took 2 bases from V and 1 from J, leaving 6 bases between them. CDR3 region: CASSIRRSGNTIYF. In DNA form, the CDR3 reads TGTGCCAGTAGTATAAGGAGGTCTGGAAACACCATATATTTT.

V and J are TRBV5-6 and TRBJ2-5; D assignment may be TRBD1 or TRBD2 (5 bases each). Germline loops: CDR1 SGHDT, CDR2 YYEEEE. This CDR3 contains 17 residues. V was pared by 0 bases and J by 4 bases, with 19 bases between. CDR3: CASSLVLWGIGGETQYF. In DNA form, the CDR3 reads TGTGCCAGCAGCTTGGTTTTGTGGGGGATAGGAGGAGAGACCCAGTACTTC. Looking up the rest from reference TRBV5-6 and TRBJ2-5 gives the full variable domain: DAGVTQSPTHLIKTRGQQVTLRCSPKSGHDTVSWYQQALGQGPQFIFQYYEEEERQRGNFPDRFSGHQFPNYSSELNVNALLLGDSALYLCASSLVLWGIGGETQYFGPGTRLLVL.

The rearrangement uses TRBV4-1 and TRBJ1-6; the D is unclear. This CDR3 is 17 amino acids long. Trimming removed 0 bases from V and 6 bases from J, with 15 bases in between. The germline gives CDR1 MGHRA, CDR2 YSYEKL. CDR3 sequence reads: CASSQDRAERTNSPLHF. DNA for the CDR3: TGCGCCAGCAGCCAAGATCGTGCCGAGAGGACTAATTCACCCCTCCACTTT.

The chain carries TRBV2 and TRBJ1-1; 8 bases are a match to TRBD1. CDR1 is SNHLY, CDR2 FYNNEI, per germline. This CDR3 has 16 residues. Trimming took 0 bases from V and 4 from J; bases not matched to a gene: 7. The CDR3 is CASSEAPGGAVTEAFF. In DNA, the CDR3 is TGTGCCAGCAGTGAAGCTCCAGGGGGCGCGGTCACTGAAGCTTTCTTT.

This chain joins TRBV6-5 and TRBJ1-4, with D tentatively TRBD1 (6 bases). There are 15 residues in the CDR3. Trimming took off 5 bases at V and 7 bases at J, with 17 bases between the two ends. The germline V gene encodes CDR1 MNHEY and CDR2 SVGAGI. In DNA, the CDR3 is TGTGCCAGCAGTCCCCGGGGGGCTGGGGTTGAAAAACTGTTTTTT. This codes for CASSPRGAGVEKLFF.